The next 29 T cell receptor beta chains were all read from a single sample in a study of T cells in Graves' hyperthyroidism and ophthalmopathy. The TCR beta CDR3 regions underwent amplification using RNA transcripts as the source. When the TCR CDR3 underwent first-round RT-PCR, the HTBI primer set was used. TCRdb reanalysed the multiplex PCR reads using MiXCR and keeps one entry per CDR3 protein. The table includes about 640,000 distinct CDR3 sequences, around 21% detected once. What was sequenced was blood. The receptor source for this set is a man under 40 with Graves' ophthalmopathy.

This clonotype showed up just a few times. This rearrangement joins TRBV4-3 to TRBJ2-3; unclear D gene. Germline lookup yields CDR1 LGHNA and CDR2 YSLEER. The germline V and J ends were trimmed by 0 bases and 5 bases, with 18 bases remaining between them. CDR3 size: 17 residues. The CDR3 sequence: CASSQEISLGWVDTQYF. CDR3 sequence (DNA): TGCGCCAGCAGCCAAGAAATCAGCCTCGGTTGGGTAGATACGCAGTATTTT.

At least ten counts were recorded for this clonotype. The gene calls are TRBV3-1 and TRBJ1-1, with a tentative D call TRBD1 (6 bases). The CDR3 is 13 amino acids. Germline assignment: CDR1 LGHDT and CDR2 YNNKEL (reference sequence). Trimming cost V 7 bases and J 3 bases, with 12 bases left between them. CDR3 sequence reads: CASMGGRDTEAFF. The CDR3 region has the DNA TGTGCCAGCATGGGGGGCAGGGACACTGAAGCTTTCTTT.

V usage is TRBV2 and J usage is TRBJ2-3; no firm D call. Trimming took 5 bases from V and 7 from J, leaving 10 bases between them. Per germline, CDR1 SNHLY and CDR2 FYNNEI. The CDR3 is 12 amino acids. The CDR3 loop is CASSMGGNTQYF. The CDR3 DNA sequence: TGTGCCAGCAGTATGGGTGGCAATACGCAGTATTTT.

This clonotype was seen repeatedly, ten times or more. This chain links TRBV3-1 with TRBJ2-7, with D perhaps matching TRBD2 (6 bases). V was trimmed by 3 bases and J by 0 bases, leaving 12 bases between them. The CDR3 covers 15 residues. Germline V lookup: CDR1 LGHDT, CDR2 YNNKEL (reference sequence). In DNA, the CDR3 is TGTGCCAGCAGCCAGGGACTGATGACCTCCTACGAGCAGTACTTC. This encodes CASSQGLMTSYEQYF.

This clonotype appeared a few times. The rearrangement uses TRBV5-6 and TRBJ2-4; the D call may be TRBD1 or TRBD2 (5 bases each). This CDR3 has 16 amino acids. CDR1 is SGHDT and CDR2 is YYEEEE in the germline V gene. V was cut by 4 bases and J by 1 base, with 15 bases left in between. The CDR3, as DNA: TGTGCCAGCAGCACGGGGCAGTGGGGGGCCAAAAACATTCAGTACTTC. It encodes CASSTGQWGAKNIQYF.

This rearrangement joins TRBV19 to TRBJ2-3; D is perhaps TRBD1 or TRBD2 (5 bases each). This CDR3 contains 15 residues. Trimming pared 4 bases from V and 5 bases from J, leaving 16 bases between. The V gene's germline CDR1 is LNHDA and CDR2 SQIVND (reference sequence). The CDR3 loop is CASSRGDRRGDTQYF. CDR3 DNA sequence: TGTGCCAGTAGTAGAGGAGACAGACGGGGAGATACGCAGTATTTT.

This clonotype was picked up many times. V usage is TRBV12-3 or TRBV12-4 and J usage is TRBJ2-7; 8 bases fit TRBD2. The CDR3 length is 14 residues. After removal of 4 bases from V and 4 bases from J, the junction contained 6 bases not matched to a gene. Here the CDR3 reads CASSSGGPEYEQYF. CDR3 coding DNA: TGTGCCAGCAGTTCGGGGGGGCCTGAGTACGAGCAGTACTTC.

The V call is TRBV6-9, the J call TRBJ2-7; 7 nucleotides align to TRBD2. CDR1 and CDR2 from the germline V gene are MNHGY and SVAAGI. This CDR3 comprises 16 residues. With V trimmed by 3 bases and J by 0 bases, 8 bases remained unmatched. CDR3 in DNA: TGTGCCAGCAGTTACGATGGTCTAGCGGCCTCCTACGAGCAGTACTTC. It yields the protein CASSYDGLAASYEQYF.

CDR3 loop: CASSVVISLGPYEQYF. DNA of the CDR3: TGTGCCAGCAGCGTAGTAATCTCATTAGGTCCCTACGAGCAGTACTTC. This sequence joins TRBV11-3 and TRBJ2-7; no clear D gene. Trimming took 5 bases from V and 2 from J, leaving 19 bases between them. This CDR3 spans 16 amino acids. Looked up from germline, CDR1 is SGHNT and CDR2 is YENEEA. The full variable domain, in which reference TRBV11-3 and TRBJ2-7 provide the parts outside the CDR3, is EAGVVQSPRYKIIEKKQPVAFWCNPISGHNTLYWYLQNLGQGPELLIRYENEEAVDDSQLPKDRFSAERLKGVDSTLKIQPAELGDSAVYLCASSVVISLGPYEQYFGPGTRLTVT.

The V gene is TRBV28, the J gene TRBJ1-2, with 9 bases that match TRBD1. There are 17 residues in the CDR3. Unmatched junction bases numbered 12, after V lost 3 bases and J lost 4 bases. The germline gives CDR1 MDHEN, CDR2 SYDVKM. The DNA for the CDR3 is TGTGCCAGCAGTTTTTTACCGGGACAGGGACCGTTCTATGGCTACACCTTC. Protein sequence: CASSFLPGQGPFYGYTF.

The V gene is TRBV5-1, the J gene TRBJ1-1; tentatively, D is TRBD1 (5 bases). The germline V gene has CDR1 SGHRS and CDR2 YFSETQ. CDR3 length equals 12 residues. Trimming left V 4 bases short and J 7 bases short, with 11 bases between. In DNA form, the CDR3 reads TGCGCCAGCAGCAAAAGGGGCGGTGAAGCTTTCTTT. This gives the protein CASSKRGGEAFF.

The V gene is TRBV5-4, the J gene TRBJ2-7, with 8 nucleotides matching TRBD1. The CDR3 extends over 15 amino acids. Germline-derived CDR1 and CDR2 are SGHNT and YYREEE (reference sequence). V lost 4 bases to trimming and J lost 2 bases; unmatched junction nucleotides: 8. In DNA, the CDR3 is TGTGCCAGCAGCGCCCCGGGACAGGTTACCTACGAGCAGTACTTC. It yields the protein CASSAPGQVTYEQYF.

This clonotype was detected many times. The chain carries TRBV13 and TRBJ2-7, with 7 bases that match TRBD1. Trimming took 5 bases from V and 4 from J; bases not matched to a gene: 8. The CDR3 loop spans 14 amino acids. The germline gives CDR1 PRHDT, CDR2 FYEKMQ (reference sequence). Here the CDR3 DNA reads TGTGCCAGCAGCCCACGGGACAGTCTATACGAGCAGTACTTC. Translation gives CASSPRDSLYEQYF.

This clonotype was found a few times. J is TRBJ1-6 and V is TRBV27; D might be TRBD1 (5 bases). This CDR3 contains 16 residues. Germline V gene sequence: CDR1 MNHEY, CDR2 SMNVEV (reference sequence). V shed 2 bases and J shed 7 bases, with 15 bases lying between them. CDR3 sequence: CASSLTSRQQNSPLHF. DNA of the CDR3: TGTGCCAGCAGTTTAACATCGAGACAGCAAAATTCACCCCTCCACTTT.

This clonotype was found a few times. The chain employs TRBV12-3 or TRBV12-4 and TRBJ2-1; a weak D match, TRBD2 (5 bases). V shed 3 bases and J shed 6 bases, with 12 bases lying between them. The CDR3 spans 14 residues. This CDR3 is CASSLLARRNEQFF. CDR3 in DNA: TGTGCCAGCAGTTTGCTAGCCAGACGCAATGAGCAGTTCTTC.

This chain joins TRBV7-2 and TRBJ2-2; D gene unclear. CDR1 and CDR2 (germline): SGHTA, FQGNSA. V was pared by 5 bases and J by 8 bases, with 15 bases between. The CDR3 sequence is 14 residues long. CDR3 amino acids: CASSDRALSGELFF. CDR3 in DNA: TGTGCCAGCAGCGACCGGGCCCTGAGTGGGGAGCTGTTTTTT.

This clonotype has a handful of counts. The chain has TRBV20-1 and TRBJ2-3; D is possibly TRBD1 or TRBD2 (5 bases each). Germline V CDR1 and CDR2: DFQATT, SNEGSKA (reference sequence). V lost 0 bases and J lost 2, with 15 bases in between. The CDR3 has 16 residues. The CDR3 here is CSAREVGDLFTDTQYF. The CDR3 nucleotides are TGCAGTGCTAGAGAGGTGGGGGACCTATTCACAGATACGCAGTATTTT.

This chain joins TRBV29-1 and TRBJ1-5; D ambiguous. The CDR3 is 14 residues long. Germline-derived CDR1 and CDR2 are SQVTM and ANQGSEA. The V gene lost 4 bases and the J gene lost 0 bases, with 10 bases spanning the gap. The CDR3 reads CSVVLVNSNQPQHF. CDR3 sequence (DNA): TGCAGCGTTGTTCTAGTGAATAGCAATCAGCCCCAGCATTTT.

This clonotype was counted many times. The V and J genes are TRBV20-1 and TRBJ2-7; 8 nucleotides align to TRBD1. CDR1 and CDR2 (germline): DFQATT, SNEGSKA (reference sequence). V shed 2 bases and J 4 bases; nucleotides not matched to a gene: 7. The CDR3 is 14 residues long. CDR3 protein: CSARLTQGVYEQYF. DNA for the CDR3: TGCAGTGCTAGATTAACACAGGGGGTTTACGAGCAGTACTTC.

The chain is built from TRBV5-1 and TRBJ2-7, with 7 bases identical to TRBD1. Trimming took 3 bases from V and 4 from J; bases not matched to a gene: 10. Germline V gene lookup returns CDR1 SGHRS and CDR2 YFSETQ. This CDR3 is built from 15 residues. The CDR3 region has the DNA TGCGCCAGCAGCTGGGGGACAGCGACTTATTACGAGCAGTACTTC. Translation gives CASSWGTATYYEQYF.

The chain is built from TRBV20-1 and TRBJ2-7; D gene unclear. Between the trimmed V and J ends, which lost 5 bases and 3 bases, there was a span of 5 bases. Germline lookup yields CDR1 DFQATT and CDR2 SNEGSKA (reference sequence). The CDR3 sequence is 10 residues long. The CDR3 protein is CSAEDYEQYF. DNA of the CDR3: TGCAGTGCTGAAGACTACGAGCAGTACTTC.

This clonotype was observed a handful of times. The chain has TRBV29-1 and TRBJ2-7; 12 nucleotides line up with TRBD2. This CDR3 region has 18 residues. V lost 6 bases to trimming and J lost 0 bases; unmatched junction nucleotides: 15. Germline-derived CDR1 and CDR2 are SQVTM and ANQGSEA. CDR3: CSVLGLAGKKWGSYEQYF. The CDR3 bases are TGCAGCGTACTAGGACTAGCGGGAAAAAAGTGGGGCTCCTACGAGCAGTACTTC.

This clonotype occurred many times. This chain uses TRBV6-1 with TRBJ1-1; the D is unclear. The length of the CDR3 is 18 residues. Trimming cost V 0 bases and J 0 bases, with 17 bases left between them. Germline values: CDR1 MNHNS, CDR2 SASEGT. CDR3 in DNA: TGTGCCAGCAGTGAAGCGCCTATAGCGTACCGGTTGAACACTGAAGCTTTCTTT. Protein: CASSEAPIAYRLNTEAFF.

This clonotype has only a few counts. The V call is TRBV15, the J call TRBJ2-2; D ambiguous. The CDR3 covers 13 residues. Per the germline V gene, CDR1 is LNHNV and CDR2 is YYDKDF (reference sequence). Between the trimmed V and J ends, which lost 5 bases and 4 bases, there was a span of 8 bases. DNA of the CDR3: TGTGCCACCAGCGTTTCCCTCACCGGGGAGCTGTTTTTT. This gives the protein CATSVSLTGELFF. The variable domain in full, completed from reference TRBV15 and TRBJ2-2, reads DAMVIQNPRYQVTQFGKPVTLSCSQTLNHNVMYWYQQKSSQAPKLLFHYYDKDFNNEADTPDNFQSRRPNTSFCFLDIRSPGLGDTAMYLCATSVSLTGELFFGEGSRLTVL.

The sample holds a few counts of this clonotype. V usage is TRBV20-1 and J usage is TRBJ2-5, with 7 bases fitting TRBD1. Germline V gives CDR1 DFQATT, CDR2 SNEGSKA (reference sequence). This CDR3 comprises 14 residues. Trimming removed 6 bases from V and 4 bases from J; junction bases left unmatched: 11. The CDR3 sequence is CSALIGYRGETQYF. CDR3 bases: TGCAGTGCCCTAATAGGCTACAGGGGAGAGACCCAGTACTTC.

The table lists this clonotype with many counts. CDR3 DNA sequence: TGTGCCACCAGTGACACCGGAACAGATACGCAGTATTTT. This encodes CATSDTGTDTQYF. The rearrangement uses TRBV24-1 and TRBJ2-3; D not certain. Germline V gene lookup returns CDR1 KGHDR and CDR2 SFDVKD. V lost 4 bases and J lost 3, with 7 bases in between. The CDR3 consists of 13 residues.

This chain uses TRBV11-2 with TRBJ2-3, with TRBD1 matching 9 bases. This CDR3 contains 17 residues. Unmatched junction bases numbered 11, after V lost 5 bases and J lost 2 bases. Germline loops: CDR1 SGHAT, CDR2 FQNNGV. CDR3 amino acids: CASSARGTGFSTDTQYF. The CDR3 coding sequence is TGTGCCAGCAGCGCCCGGGGGACAGGGTTTTCCACAGATACGCAGTATTTT.

Turning to this clonotype: This may be a read error: a much more frequent sequence differs by one nucleotide. This chain uses TRBV6-5 with TRBJ2-7; TRBD2 is a possible D gene (5 bases). The CDR3 has 13 amino acids. The germline V gene has CDR1 MNHEY and CDR2 SVGAGI. The CDR3 sequence is CASSYSASYGQYF. In DNA, the CDR3 is TGTGCCAGCAGTTACTCGGCTAGCTACGGGCAGTACTTC.

This chain connects TRBV2 to TRBJ2-3; no clear D gene. V was trimmed by 1 base and J by 6 bases, leaving 11 bases between them. Germline V lookup: CDR1 SNHLY, CDR2 FYNNEI. The CDR3 spans 14 residues. The CDR3 coding sequence is TGTGCCAGCAGTGAAGGGGCCCGGGTGGATACGCAGTATTTT. Translating gives CASSEGARVDTQYF.